Listed below are T cell receptor beta chains from one sample, sequenced in a study of blood T cell repertoires in COVID-19. Data came from immunoSEQ multiplex PCR; TCRdb stores just in-frame clones and leaves some out. The data show over 60,000 clones, around 85% seen once. The sample comprised peripheral blood. The receptors derive from a woman aged 80 or over with active or convalescent COVID-19. Both conserved end residues are part of each CDR3. The order of the fields is J gene, V gene, clone size, D gene, CDR3 DNA, CDR3 protein. The D gene is left open where the match is weak. The size of a clone is reported for some rows only, either as once, few or many, or as a class for expanded clones.

>TRBJ1-1|TRBV27|few|-
TGTGCCAGCAGTTACAGAGGGTCGAACACTGAAGCTTTCTTT
CASSYRGSNTEAFF
>TRBJ2-3|TRBV30|-|TRBD1
TGTGCCTGGAGATCGTGGAGGACAGGGGGTGCAGATACGCAGTATTTT
CAWRSWRTGGADTQYF
>TRBJ1-2|TRBV9|-|-
TGTGCCAGCAGCGGATCCATGACTGTCTATGGCTACACCTTC
CASSGSMTVYGYTF
>TRBJ1-1|TRBV7-3|-|-
TGTGCCAGCAGCTCCACCGGGAACACTGAAGCTTTCTTT
CASSSTGNTEAFF
>TRBJ2-7|TRBV7-2|-|TRBD1
TGTGCCAGCAGCGCCCGGACAGGGTCCTACGAGCAGTACTTC
CASSARTGSYEQYF
>TRBJ1-3|TRBV27|-|TRBD1
TGTGCCAGCAGTTTAAACAATGGGGACAGGGACTACACCATATATTTT
CASSLNNGDRDYTIYF
>TRBJ2-7|TRBV7-2|few|-
TGTGCCAGCAGCTTCGACCTCCTTACAGGGGCGGGGGAGCAGTACTTC
CASSFDLLTGAGEQYF
>TRBJ2-7|TRBV5-1|-|TRBD2
TGCGCCAGCAGTAGCTTGGGAGGGGAGTGGTACGAGCAGTACTTC
CASSSLGGEWYEQYF
>TRBJ1-3|TRBV7-8|-|-
TGTGCCAGCAGCTTAGCCGCGACTGGAAACACCATATATTTT
CASSLAATGNTIYF
>TRBJ1-4|TRBV2|once|-
TGTGCCAGCAAGCAGGGTATCTCGGAAAAACTGTTTTTT
CASKQGISEKLFF
>TRBJ1-1|TRBV3-1/TRBV3-2|-|-
TGTGCCAGCAGCCAAGGAAGGCAGGCTGAAGCTTTCTTT
CASSQGRQAEAFF
>TRBJ2-5|TRBV3-1/TRBV3-2|-|-
TGTGCCAGCAGCCAAGAGTTGGGCCCGGCGGGAGAGACCCAGTACTTC
CASSQELGPAGETQYF
>TRBJ2-5|TRBV19|-|-
TGTGCCAGTAGTTCCAGGGATCTGGAGACCCAGTACTTC
CASSSRDLETQYF
>TRBJ2-7|TRBV6-2/TRBV6-3|-|-
TGTGCCAGCAGTTACCTAGTTTTCTACGAGCAGTACTTC
CASSYLVFYEQYF
>TRBJ2-7|TRBV6-2/TRBV6-3|-|TRBD1
TGTGCCAGCAGTTCAGGGGGCTACGAGCAGTACTTC
CASSSGGYEQYF
>TRBJ1-1|TRBV7-2|few|TRBD1
TGTGCCAGCAGCTTAATGTCAAGGGGGCTGAACACTGAAGCTTTCTTT
CASSLMSRGLNTEAFF
>TRBJ1-5|TRBV6-2/TRBV6-3|few|-
TGTGCCAGCAGTTACGCGTCCTTTCAGCCCCAGCATTTT
CASSYASFQPQHF
>TRBJ1-2|TRBV25-1|-|-
TGTGCCAGCAGTGGCGGGTTCGGGGGCTACACCTTC
CASSGGFGGYTF
>TRBJ1-4|TRBV7-9|-|TRBD1
TGTGCCAGCAGCGATACAGGGGAAGCTAATGAAAAACTGTTTTTT
CASSDTGEANEKLFF
>TRBJ1-5|TRBV4-1|-|-
TGCGCCAGCAGTATTGGACCAGGGAATCAGCCCCAGCATTTT
CASSIGPGNQPQHF
>TRBJ2-5|TRBV11-3|-|-
TGTGCCAGCAGCTTACTGCCCCGGGAGACCCAGTACTTC
CASSLLPRETQYF
>TRBJ1-5|TRBV12-5|-|-
TGTGCTAGTGGTTCCCAGGGGATGGGTAGTCAGCCCCAGCATTTT
CASGSQGMGSQPQHF
>TRBJ1-6|TRBV9|once|TRBD1
TGTGCCAGCAGCGAGGGACAGGTCTCCTATAATTCACCCCTCCACTTT
CASSEGQVSYNSPLHF
>TRBJ2-3|TRBV7-3|-|-
TGTGCCAGCAGCCCTGGACAGAACACAGATACGCAGTATTTT
CASSPGQNTDTQYF
>TRBJ2-7|TRBV6-2/TRBV6-3|-|-
TGTGCCAGCAGTAGTGACAGGTTGGTCTACGAGCAGTACTTC
CASSSDRLVYEQYF
>TRBJ2-3|TRBV4-1|-|-
TGCGCCAGCAGCCAAAATAGAGGAGGGGCGAAGACAGATACGCAGTATTTT
CASSQNRGGAKTDTQYF
>TRBJ1-1|TRBV11-1|-|-
TGTGCCAGCAGGCGGGGGCGCGGCGACGGCACTGAAGCTTTCTTT
CASRRGRGDGTEAFF
>TRBJ1-1|TRBV28|-|-
TGTGCCAGCAGTTTGGCAGGGAACACTGAAGCTTTCTTT
CASSLAGNTEAFF